This T cell receptor (beta chain) comes out of a study of T cells in tuberculosis. Some clones are missing from TCRdb's copy, which holds only in-frame ones; the method was immunoSEQ multiplex PCR. The table has about 36,000 clones, roughly 93% seen once; the top ten hold more than 6.5%. Trimming stripped 0 bases from V and 4 bases from J, with 13 bases between. The CDR3 consists of 15 residues. Germline CDR1 SGHNT, CDR2 YYREEE (reference sequence). What was sequenced was PBMCs. This receptor was obtained from a donor aged 10 to 29 with latent tuberculosis or without tuberculosis infection. The chain combines TRBV5-4 with TRBJ1-1; D is uncertain. The CDR3 bases are TGTGCCAGCAGCTTGGAAGCGGCCTCCGGCACTGAAGCTTTCTTT. This codes for CASSLEAASGTEAFF.